Following are 5 T cell receptor beta chains from one sample sequenced in a study of cytomegalovirus exposure and HLA in healthy donors. 60 Vbeta and 13 Jbeta primers were used in PCR. TCRdb's table, derived via immunoSEQ multiplex PCR, lists solely in-frame clones and lacks some. The data contain 95,000 to 100,000 clones, 65% to 85% of them singletons. Material: PBMCs. The source of these receptors is a middle-aged woman in good health and CMV-seronegative.

The rearrangement joins TRBV2 to TRBJ1-5; perhaps TRBD1 as D (5 bases). CDR3 length equals 15 residues. Trimming left V 6 bases short and J 2 bases short, with 14 bases between. Germline CDR1 is SNHLY and CDR2 is FYNNEI. The CDR3 here is CASSGGLMGNQPQHF. CDR3 DNA sequence: TGTGCCAGCAGCGGGGGTCTTATGGGCAATCAGCCCCAGCATTTT. The complete variable domain, with remaining parts taken from reference TRBV2 and TRBJ1-5, reads EPEVTQTPSHQVTQMGQEVILRCVPISNHLYFYWYRQILGQKVEFLVSFYNNEISEKSEIFDDQFSVERPDGSNFTLKIRSTKLEDSAMYFCASSGGLMGNQPQHFGDGTRLSIL.

This rearrangement joins TRBV9 to TRBJ2-7; TRBD1 is a possible D gene (6 bases). This CDR3 region has 14 residues. Per germline, CDR1 SGDLS and CDR2 YYNGEE. V was cut by 4 bases and J by 2 bases, with 13 bases left in between. CDR3 sequence reads: CASSFGQRPYEQYF. The CDR3 nucleotides read TGTGCCAGCAGCTTTGGACAGCGACCCTACGAGCAGTACTTC.

J is TRBJ2-5 and V is TRBV9; 11 nucleotides line up with TRBD2. The last part of the DNA fits TRBJ2-7 better; the J call may be wrong. Germline V lookup: CDR1 SGDLS, CDR2 YYNGEE. The CDR3 is 15 amino acids. The CDR3 region is CASSATSGVSYEQYF. The CDR3 region has the DNA TGTGCCAGCAGCGCGACTAGCGGGGTCTCCTACGAGCAGTACTTC.

The chain carries TRBV9 and TRBJ2-7; 9 nucleotides match TRBD1. Germline lookup yields CDR1 SGDLS and CDR2 YYNGEE. The trim removed 4 bases at V and 5 bases at J, leaving 7 bases unmatched. CDR3 size: 14 residues. The CDR3 loop reads CASSSDRGLDEQYF. In nucleotides, the CDR3 is TGTGCCAGCAGCTCCGACAGGGGGTTGGACGAGCAGTACTTC.

This clone is a singleton in its sample. The chain employs TRBV28 and TRBJ1-5; 7 bases are a match to TRBD1. The germline V gene encodes CDR1 MDHEN and CDR2 SYDVKM. V gave up 8 bases and J gave up 3 bases; unmatched junction bases: 7. CDR3 length: 14 amino acids. The CDR3 sequence is CASLPQGFNQPQHF. CDR3 nucleotide sequence: TGTGCCAGCCTCCCACAGGGGTTCAATCAGCCCCAGCATTTT. Looking up the rest from reference TRBV28 and TRBJ1-5 gives the full variable domain: DVKVTQSSRYLVKRTGEKVFLECVQDMDHENMFWYRQDPGLGLRLIYFSYDVKMKEKGDIPEGYSVSREKKERFSLILESASTNQTSMYLCASLPQGFNQPQHFGDGTRLSIL.